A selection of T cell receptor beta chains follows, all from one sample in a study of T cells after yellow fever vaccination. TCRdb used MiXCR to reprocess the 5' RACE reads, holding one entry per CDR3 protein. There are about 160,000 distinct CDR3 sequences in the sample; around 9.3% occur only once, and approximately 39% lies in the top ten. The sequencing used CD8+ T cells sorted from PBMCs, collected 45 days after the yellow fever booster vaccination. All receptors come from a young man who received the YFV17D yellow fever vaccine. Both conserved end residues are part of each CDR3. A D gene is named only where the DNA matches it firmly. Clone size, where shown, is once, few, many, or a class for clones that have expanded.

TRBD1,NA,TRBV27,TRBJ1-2,CASSRQGGYEGYTF,TGTGCCAGCAGTAGACAGGGGGGATACGAAGGCTACACCTTC
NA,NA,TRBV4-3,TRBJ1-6,CASSRQLPSSYNSPLHF,TGCGCCAGCAGCCGACAACTCCCGAGCTCCTATAATTCACCCCTCCACTTT
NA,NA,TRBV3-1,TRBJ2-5,CASSHGQGYEETQYF,TGTGCCAGCAGCCACGGTCAGGGGTATGAAGAGACCCAGTACTTC
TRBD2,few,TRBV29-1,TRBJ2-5,CSVHGSSGETQYF,TGCAGCGTCCACGGGAGTAGCGGGGAGACCCAGTACTTC
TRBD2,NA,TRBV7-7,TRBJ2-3,CASSLGLADRTDTQYF,TGTGCTAGCAGCTTAGGACTAGCGGACCGCACAGATACGCAGTATTTT
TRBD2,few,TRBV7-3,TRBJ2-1,CASSHGLASYNEQFF,TGTGCCAGCAGCCATGGACTAGCTAGCTACAATGAGCAGTTCTTC
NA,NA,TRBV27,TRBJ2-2,CASSLIGAGELFF,TGTGCCAGCAGTTTAATCGGCGCCGGGGAGCTGTTTTTT
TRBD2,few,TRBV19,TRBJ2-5,CASSIGTSAGAQYF,TGTGCCAGTAGTATTGGGACTAGCGCGGGGGCCCAGTACTTC
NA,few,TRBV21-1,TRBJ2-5,CASNTSGDQETQYF,TGTGCCAGCAACACTAGCGGGGACCAAGAGACCCAGTACTTC
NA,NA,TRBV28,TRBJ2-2,CASRRDPAGTGELFF,TGTGCCAGCAGACGGGACCCTGCGGGGACCGGGGAGCTGTTTTTT
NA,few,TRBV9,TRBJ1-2,CASSGAGSGDGYTF,TGTGCCAGCAGCGGTGCAGGGTCAGGCGATGGCTACACCTTC
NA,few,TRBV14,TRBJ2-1,CASSQGGGLQFF,TGTGCCAGCAGCCAAGGAGGCGGACTACAGTTCTTC
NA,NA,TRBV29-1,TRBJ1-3,CSVSTEAGNTIYF,TGCAGCGTTTCGACCGAGGCTGGAAACACCATATATTTT
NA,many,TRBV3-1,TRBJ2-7,CASSRGSSHEQYF,TGTGCCAGCAGCCGGGGTTCAAGTCACGAGCAGTACTTC
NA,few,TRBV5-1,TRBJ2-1,CASSLTRYNEQFF,TGCGCCAGCAGCTTGACGCGATACAATGAGCAGTTCTTC
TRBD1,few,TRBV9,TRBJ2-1,CASRGDSYNEQFF,TGTGCCAGCAGGGGGGACAGTTACAATGAGCAGTTCTTC
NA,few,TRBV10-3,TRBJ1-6,CAISELGVGPLHF,TGTGCCATCAGTGAGCTAGGGGTAGGTCCCCTCCACTTT
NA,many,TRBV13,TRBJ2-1,CASSVNEQFF,TGTGCCAGCAGCGTAAATGAGCAGTTCTTC
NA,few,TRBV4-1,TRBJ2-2,CASSQWLDIYQNTGELFF,TGCGCCAGCAGCCAATGGCTCGACATCTACCAGAACACCGGGGAGCTGTTTTTT
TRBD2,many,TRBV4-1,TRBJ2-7,CASSQEPLADIPYEQYF,TGCGCCAGCAGCCAAGAACCGCTAGCGGATATACCCTACGAGCAGTACTTC
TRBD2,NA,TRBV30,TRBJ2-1,CAATPSGGLNEQFF,TGTGCCGCGACGCCTAGCGGGGGTCTCAATGAGCAGTTCTTC
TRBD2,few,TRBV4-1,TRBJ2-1,CASSEFAGGPDEQFF,TGCGCCAGCAGCGAGTTTGCGGGGGGGCCAGATGAGCAGTTCTTC
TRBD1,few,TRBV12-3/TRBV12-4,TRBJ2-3,CASTYGTVDTQYF,TGTGCCAGTACTTACGGGACAGTCGATACGCAGTATTTT
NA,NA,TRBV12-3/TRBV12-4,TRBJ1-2,CASGIRGNYGYTF,TGTGCCAGCGGAATAAGGGGTAACTATGGCTACACCTTC